This entry concerns a single TCR beta chain. What it binds is unknown. The source of the sample is a study of cytomegalovirus exposure and HLA in healthy donors. The PCR made use of 60 Vbeta and 13 Jbeta primers. TCRdb's table, derived via immunoSEQ multiplex PCR, lists solely in-frame clones and lacks some. Here the sample spans about 130,000 clones, about four fifths being singletons. Germline lookup yields CDR1 SGHTA and CDR2 FQGNSA. Losses at the gene ends were 7 bases for V and 0 bases for J; bases not matched to a gene: 8. The CDR3 is 15 amino acids. Study observations and caveats: In a later analysis, HLA-associated beta chains showed higher expansion and lower generation probabilities than comparable chains. What was likely a sequencing artifact was a cluster of highly shared sequence variants.

Participants comprised healthy donors of bone marrow. The gene calls are TRBV7-2 and TRBJ2-7, with 8 positions matching TRBD1. The sample comprised PBMCs. This TCR came from a middle-aged woman in good health and CMV-seropositive. The CDR3 DNA sequence: TGTGCCAGCAACACGGGGGACAGGAGCTCCTACGAGCAGTACTTC. Translated: CASNTGDRSSYEQYF.